This T cell receptor beta chain was sequenced during a study of T cell responses to AZD1222 COVID-19 vaccine. Whole-study results and caveats: Females made up more of the donors, who were largely white British, and clonal diversity may have come out too low.

The CDR3 has 11 residues. Germline-derived CDR1 and CDR2 are MNHEY and SMNVEV (reference sequence). Trimming removed 4 bases from V and 12 bases from J; junction bases left unmatched: 6. The data were produced by immunoSEQ multiplex PCR, yet TCRdb's version contains in-frame clones alone and is incomplete. The sample lists approximately 190,000 clones, more than 75% occurring once. This clone has only one observation. The antigen remains undetermined. The chain recombines TRBV27 with TRBJ2-7; 7 positions agree with TRBD1. Material: peripheral blood, obtained on day 0 of AZD1222 vaccination. The TCR sequence derives from an adult in good health. CDR3 sequence: CASSSQGPWYF. CDR3 DNA sequence: TGTGCCAGCAGTTCACAGGGGCCATGGTACTTC.